Described below is a single TCR beta chain sequence and its context. The specificity of this receptor is unknown. Per-base quality was not reported, and no clone a single base away is much larger than it. The sample belongs to a study of blood T cell repertoires in COVID-19 (dated by TCRdb to about 2020). For the wider study: The collaborator samples originated in the United States, Italy and Spain and spanned the acute and convalescent phases of COVID-19. The dataset comprised deeply sampled blood TCRbeta repertoires from subjects exposed to, actively infected with, or recovered from COVID-19. HLA class I and class II types, where available, came from metadata supplied by the sample provider rather than from assay-based typing. The samples were drawn from the first 160 participants of the ongoing ImmuneRACE study and from 950 to 1,500 subjects provided by 6 global collaborators. A de-identified subject ID, COVID-19 status, age in years and sex were almost always included in the sample metadata. The material from the prospective study consisted of cDNA or gDNA derived from T cells, B-cell-depleted T cells, or PBMCs. A freely available public database, intended as a resource for researchers studying the immune response to SARS-CoV-2, is where the repertoires were released. Paper-wide results and their limitations: How much clinical and demographic metadata was included differed by source and by participant, and the metadata was provided uncurated.

Participants in the prospective study were aged 18 to 89 years, lived in more than 20 United States geographic areas, and enrolled through a virtual design. To assign participants to cohorts, the prospective study relied on clinical history that participants themselves reported in a screening survey and a study questionnaire. Recovered participants in ImmuneRACE Cohort 3 were defined as having two consecutive negative NP/OP PCR tests, clearance from a healthcare professional, or resolution of symptoms. Each participant in the prospective study had whole blood, serum and a nasopharyngeal or oropharyngeal swab collected by mobile phlebotomists. Prospective study participants could optionally give additional blood draws and questionnaires over a roughly two-month period. Prospective study blood samples were shipped either frozen or at room temperature before DNA extraction. The immunoSEQ Assay, a bias-controlled multiplex PCR, was used to amplify TCRbeta CDR3 regions from genomic DNA. On the study's bioinformatics: Within the assay, amplification of reference gene primers was used to estimate how many nucleated cells each sample contained. To quantify the absolute abundance of each unique TCRbeta CDR3 rearrangement, sequence reads were collapsed and filtered. For each sample, productive Simpson clonality was calculated as the square root of Simpson's diversity index across productive rearrangements. Imported from immuneACCESS, the table was reduced by TCRdb to in-frame sequences with V and J called. These copies leave out some clones; in studies compared against another copy, an unresolved V gene accounts for under half, and the cause of the remainder is not known. That table gives V, J and clone size, and the DNA gave D and trimming. This sample has 330,000 or so clones in its table, and roughly 90% of those were observed once. The ten most abundant clones make up around 20% of the sample.

CDR3 length: 14 amino acids, cysteine to phenylalanine. The sequence is cut down to CDR3 DNA, 42 bases in frame from base 1. V loses 4 bases at its end and J loses 3 bases; junction bases beyond the gene matches: 5. This sequence originates from a woman in her twenties or thirties who had recovered from COVID-19. Sequencing used PBMCs or T cells enriched from blood (not recorded which). The chain links TRBV5-3 with TRBJ2-5; TRBD1 matches 8 bases in the middle. TRBV5-3 is recorded as an ORF, its role being uncertain. The DNA sequence is TGTGCCAGAAGCAAGACAGGGGAAAAAGAGACCCAGTACTTC. Its protein reads: CARSKTGEKETQYF.